Listed here is a single T cell receptor beta chain. This receptor's antigen is unknown. The sample holds no much larger clone one base away, and base qualities are not on file. These data originate in a study of cytomegalovirus exposure and HLA in healthy donors listed by TCRdb under 2017. For the wider study: According to an earlier analysis of several hundred of the donors, about 179 million T cells yielded 117 million unique TCR beta sequences and about 280 Gb of sequence data. A later genetic analysis took genome-wide SNP genotypes for about three fifths of the 666 donors and used that subset as a discovery cohort. The study profiled the T cell repertoires of 500 to 800 subjects by immunosequencing and related them to cytomegalovirus serostatus. The study combined high-throughput TCR immunosequencing, statistical association of individual TCRs with disease status, and machine learning to predict cytomegalovirus infection status. The study aimed to test whether signatures of past pathogen exposure could be identified by cataloging public T cell receptors. In a later analysis, previously published TCR beta repertoires from about 670 donors were re-analyzed and high-resolution HLA genotyping was added so that TCR occurrence patterns could be studied. Rather than drawing on any new phenotypic data, the later analysis identified candidate immune exposures from TCR beta sequences and the way those sequences occurred across donors. A separate validation cohort of 100 to 150 different subjects was used in addition to the approximately 700-subject first cohort. Roughly 300 gigabases of sequencing data and approximately 84 million unique TCR sequences were included in an early release covering about 700 HLA-typed donors. Both class I and class II loci were covered by HLA typing, at four-digit resolution. Roughly 5 DR-DQ haplotypes were handled as single units for association and clustering, since linkage in the cohort was strong. Donor age, sex, ethnicity and CMV serostatus were compiled alongside the repertoire data. In an earlier analysis of over 550 of the donors, high-throughput TCR beta sequencing was used to judge whether each TCR beta V gene segment behaved as functional or pseudogenic. Among the roughly 400 genotyped donors, around 81% belonged to the genetic ancestry cluster associated with self-reported Caucasian donors. All discovery cohort repertoires had been generated using a single sequencing platform. Among roughly 400 genotyped donors of the cohort, an average of roughly 230,000 unique TCR beta nucleotide sequences was sequenced per donor, of which 15% to 20% were non-productive. Typing coverage varied by locus: about 620-630 donors for A, B, C, DRB1 and DQB1; roughly 560 for DQA1; over 600 for DPA1; fewer than 480 for DPB1. Here is what the overall study found, with its caveats: In a later genetic analysis, a missense DCLRE1C variant was associated with V-gene and J-gene trimming of TCR beta chains, and the association was replicated in an independent cohort. A cluster of highly shared sequence variants was judged likely to represent a technical artifact of the sequencing pipeline. The presence/absence analyses assumed that sequencing depth was roughly uniform across donors, and that assumption may not be true. For the cohort, immune exposure information was limited to CMV serostatus. The classifier was reported to diagnose cytomegalovirus status with high specificity and sensitivity in both the original and validation cohorts. In a later analysis, TCR association rates were found to vary across HLA loci, with the most associated TCRs seen for DRB1 alleles and the fewest for HLA-C alleles. Assigning TCR associations to individual alleles was difficult when HLA alleles, especially DR and DQ, strongly co-occurred. While some public TCRs were present in many individuals, most TCR sequences turned up only very rarely across donors. In an earlier analysis of approximately 590 of the donors, most TCR beta V segments appeared in productive rearrangements about 90% or about 30% of the time, broadly matching IMGT annotations. A later analysis reported that several top co-occurrence clusters appeared linked to parvovirus B19, influenza, CMV and Epstein-Barr virus. At a false discovery rate of 0.05, a later analysis linked 15,000 to 20,000 TCR beta sequences to specific HLA alleles. A further reported finding was that TCR beta sequences accurately predicted the HLA-A and HLA-B alleles for most subjects in the first cohort. Most CMV-associated TCR beta chains appeared to be HLA-restricted in a later analysis, and the HLA associations seemed to be driven largely by CMV exposure. Correlated functional status among segregating V segments might reflect linkage disequilibrium, but an unknown experimental factor could not be ruled out. HLA typing was unavailable for some donors at each locus, so association tests used only the typed subset. A few of the identified cytomegalovirus-associated TCR beta chains were confirmed in vitro to be specific for cytomegalovirus antigens. The authors suggested that the approach could potentially be extended to other disease states and immunological phenotypes. The earlier analysis of approximately 590 of the donors excluded fewer than 20 rarely observed V segments, including chromosome 9 orphons, because counts were too low. A later genetic analysis reported fewer N-insertions in productive TCRs among donors in an Asian-associated ancestry cluster than the roughly 620-donor mean. The cohort was sequenced for TCR beta chains only, and without alpha or paired-chain data the features that could be detected were limited. In a later analysis, HLA-associated TCR beta chains were found to be more clonally expanded and to have lower generation probabilities than equally common non-associated chains. In the study, approximately 160 TCR beta chains were listed as associated with cytomegalovirus.

The cohort comprised some 700 healthy bone marrow donors. Cohort members were all nominally healthy when sampled, although unrecorded immune exposures were likely present. The donor tested CMV seronegative and was one of the 352 seronegative cohort members. A peripheral blood sample was collected from each donor, and TCR beta sequencing was performed on peripheral blood mononuclear cells. The Qiagen DNeasy Blood Extraction Kit was used to extract genomic DNA from the blood cell samples. The library relied on the immunoSEQ multiplex PCR assay. The multiplex PCR relied on a mix of 60 forward primers for TCR Vbeta segments and 13 reverse primers for TCR Jbeta segments. The CDR3 region of rearranged TCR beta genes was amplified from genomic DNA by a multiplex PCR assay. Amplified TCR beta libraries were sequenced as 87-base-pair reads on the Illumina HiSeq System. In the original analysis: A later analysis tallied 75 million to 95 million unique TCR beta chains across the 666 repertoires, and around 10 million of those chains were shared by two or more donors. A nearest-neighbor algorithm error-corrected the raw reads and collapsed the reads into unique sequences, merging closely related sequences to remove PCR and sequencing errors. To assign V, D and J gene segments, CDR3 sequences were aligned to IMGT reference sequences. Each retained sequence needed at least a six-nucleotide match to both a V gene segment and a J gene segment. Rearrangements were classified as productive when the CDR3 lacked stop codons and remained in frame with V and J, and all other rearrangements were classified as non-productive. CDR3 was defined by IMGT convention, running from the second conserved V-encoded cysteine to the conserved J-encoded phenylalanine. In an earlier analysis of 550 to 650 of the donors, sequences lacking an unambiguous match to a single V gene segment were excluded. In an earlier analysis of approximately 590 of the donors, V segments were called functional above 56.7% productive rearrangements and were called segregating when the between-donor standard deviation exceeded 5%. A statistical classification framework was developed to diagnose cytomegalovirus status using the catalog of TCR beta chain sequences. V and J gene assignment, in a later analysis, came from comparing TCR nucleotide sequences with IMGT/GENE-DB human TR gene sequences. The TCRdist pipeline was used in a later analysis to assign CDR3 sequences and most-parsimonious VDJ recombination scenarios. A later analysis defined each TCR beta chain by its CDR3 amino acid sequence plus V-gene family, and excluded reads lacking a unique V-gene family. In a later analysis, a few hundred highly shared, low-generation-probability nucleotide sequences were removed to address suspected cross-contamination and a sequencing artifact. For each public chain, a later analysis derived a clonal expansion index from normalized ranks of inferred template counts within each repertoire. In a later analysis, generation probabilities were computed using a VDJ recombination model fitted to out-of-frame rearrangements, and the results were checked against IGoR. A later analysis scored TCR-TCR, TCR-HLA and TCR-CMV co-occurrence with hypergeometric tests, applying a repertoire-size bias correction to TCR pairs. To estimate false discovery rates, a later analysis permuted the HLA or CMV assignments 20 times. In a later analysis, co-occurring TCRs were grouped using DBSCAN, with TCRdist sequence similarity added in when clustering inside HLA-allele-positive subsets. Repertoires with fewer than 30,000 or more than 120,000 public chains, plus five repertoires with anomalous nucleotide sharing, were excluded from co-occurrence clustering. In its TCRdb copy, this immuneACCESS table keeps in-frame sequences only and misses some clones. Where compared with another copy, unresolved V genes explain less than half of these, and the others have no known cause. The DNA gave D and trimming, while V, J and clone size come from that table. The sample includes about 160,000 clones, with approximately 79% observed a single time. The top ten constitute 1.3% to 1.5% of the sample.

The TCR sequence derives from a man aged 55 to 70 in good health and CMV-seronegative. The specimen sequenced was PBMCs.

CDR3 region: CASSLAGVGGYEQYF. Read as DNA, the sequence is TGTGCCAGCAGCTTAGCGGGAGTGGGGGGCTACGAGCAGTACTTC. The chain uses TRBV13 and TRBJ2-7; TRBD2 is perhaps the D gene, given 6 matching bases. The V and J ends are trimmed by 1 base and 3 bases, leaving 13 bases between them. From the cysteine through the phenylalanine, the CDR3 covers 15 amino acids. The sequence is cut down to CDR3 DNA, 45 bases in frame from base 1. The germline V gene (reference sequence) sets CDR1 to PRHDT and CDR2 to FYEKMQ. Extended through the reference TRBV13 and TRBJ2-7 proteins, this CDR3 yields the full variable domain: AAGVIQSPRHLIKEKRETATLKCYPIPRHDTVYWYQQGPGQDPQFLISFYEKMQSDKGSIPDRFSAQQFSDYHSELNMSSLELGDSALYFCASSLAGVGGYEQYFGPGTRLTVT.